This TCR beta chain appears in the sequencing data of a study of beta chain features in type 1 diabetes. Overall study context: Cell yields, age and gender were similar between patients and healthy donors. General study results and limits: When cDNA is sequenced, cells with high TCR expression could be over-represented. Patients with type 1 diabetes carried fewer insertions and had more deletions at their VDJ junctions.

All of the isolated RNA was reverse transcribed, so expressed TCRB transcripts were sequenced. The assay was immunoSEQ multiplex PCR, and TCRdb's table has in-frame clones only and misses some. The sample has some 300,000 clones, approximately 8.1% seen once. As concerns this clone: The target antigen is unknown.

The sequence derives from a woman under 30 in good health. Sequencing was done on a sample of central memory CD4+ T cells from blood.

The CDR3 DNA sequence: TGTGCCAGCAGCACAGGACTAGGGGGAGATGAGCAGTTCTTC. It yields the protein CASSTGLGGDEQFF. The chain links TRBV7-9 to TRBJ2-1; D may be TRBD2 (7 bases). Trimming took 5 bases from V and 8 from J, leaving 16 bases between them. In germline, CDR1 is SEHNR, CDR2 FQNEAQ (reference sequence). The CDR3 runs 14 residues.